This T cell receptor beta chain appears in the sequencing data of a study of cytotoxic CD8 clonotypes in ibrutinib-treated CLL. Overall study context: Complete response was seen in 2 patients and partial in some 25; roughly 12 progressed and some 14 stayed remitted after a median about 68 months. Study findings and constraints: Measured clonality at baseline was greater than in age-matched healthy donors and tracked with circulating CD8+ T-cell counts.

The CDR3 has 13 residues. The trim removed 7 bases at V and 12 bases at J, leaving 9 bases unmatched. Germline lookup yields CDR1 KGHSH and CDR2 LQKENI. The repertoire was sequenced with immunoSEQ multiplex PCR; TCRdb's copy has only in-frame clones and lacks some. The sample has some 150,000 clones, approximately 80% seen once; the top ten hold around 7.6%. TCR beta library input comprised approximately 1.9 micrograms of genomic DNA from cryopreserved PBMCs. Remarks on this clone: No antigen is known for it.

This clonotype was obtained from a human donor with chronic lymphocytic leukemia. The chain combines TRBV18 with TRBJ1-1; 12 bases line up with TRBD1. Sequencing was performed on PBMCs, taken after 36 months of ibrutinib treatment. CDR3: CASLGQGASLPFF. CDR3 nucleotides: TGTGCCAGCTTGGGACAGGGGGCGAGTCTTCCTTTCTTT.